This paragraph reports one T cell receptor beta chain. Its recognized antigen is unknown. Per-base qualities were not stored, and no clone one base away is much larger. As encoded in the germline V gene, CDR1 is MDHEN while CDR2 is SYDVKM. The CDR3 spans 13 residues, from the cysteine through the phenylalanine. CDR3 DNA is the only sequence kept; it has 39 bases, read in frame from the first base. Trimming costs V 3 bases and J 2 bases, and their ends lie 5 bases apart. In the paper's terms, the time point label means: newly diagnosed GD, antithyroid drugs for less than 3 months. For both TCR sequencing and RNA sequencing, RNA was extracted from PBMCs in TRIzol. The diagnosis of Graves' disease was made according to American Thyroid Association guidelines. Patients were recruited from an endocrinology department in Xi'an, China. Each patient gave approximately 8.8 milliliters of peripheral blood, collected in an EDTA anticoagulant tube. Ficoll Paque Plus density gradient separation was used to isolate PBMCs, and no additional T cell sorting was done. RNA quality was checked with an Agilent 2100 Bioanalyzer and agarose gel, and concentration with a NanoDrop 2000.

Library method: multiplex PCR. TCRdb lists the instrument as Illumina HiSeq 4000. iRepertoire HTBI primers and Arm-PCR amplification of CDR3 regions were used to construct TCR beta libraries. Before sequencing, the PCR products underwent gel purification. Per the source publication's procedure: Across samples, around 62 TRBV and over 11 TRBJ segments were identified and used for gene usage analysis of CDR3 amino acid clonotypes. Filtered high-quality paired reads were merged into contigs using COPE and FqMerger. Contigs were aligned with BLAST to IMGT TRBV, TRBD and TRBJ reference genes, and CDR3 was defined per IMGT. Any clonotype with a frequency above 0.1% was classified as a highly expanded clone. Shannon entropy served as the measure of repertoire diversity, while the Gini coefficient captured V-J evenness. Public clonotypes were defined as clonotypes shared by more than one individual. TCRdb ran its own pipeline on the public reads, namely fastp trimming at Q25 and MiXCR clone calling, and kept in-frame beta chains. Rows are unified per CDR3 protein, each entry keeping the most common DNA and genes. TCRdb, not the original authors, processed these V and J calls. In this sample the table shows 500,000 or so distinct CDR3 sequences, around 16% of which occur a single time. The ten largest make up roughly 25% of the sample.

This sample was taken from a study of regulatory T cells in long-lasting Graves disease (TCRdb year 2021). For context, the study as a whole: Antithyroid drugs had been taken for less than 3 months by newly diagnosed Graves' disease patients. The study was registered as a clinical trial and conducted in China. Persistent Graves' disease patients were compared with newly diagnosed Graves' disease patients by peripheral blood TCR sequencing and RNA sequencing. A total of roughly 35 samples underwent TCR sequencing: around 13 from persistent and about 20 from newly diagnosed Graves' disease patients.

What the study reported, not specific to this receptor: Persistent patients shared more public clonotypes among themselves (under 3,000) than newly diagnosed patients did (roughly 920). Compared with newly diagnosed patients, persistent Graves' disease patients had lower TCR Shannon entropy and fewer highly expanded clones, which suggests clonal expansion. Only peripheral blood was studied, because thyroid tissue, the primary lesion, was inaccessible. TRBV28, TRBJ1-2 and TRBJ2-5 were preferentially used in persistent disease, while TRBV20-1 and TRBJ2-1 were favored in newly diagnosed disease. Sequencing and analysis were restricted to the TCR beta chain. The authors noted that the small sample size was a limitation that may lower accuracy.

The same sample was also used in a study of T cells in Graves' hyperthyroidism and ophthalmopathy. Per that second paper: Graves' hyperthyroidism was defined as stable when no progression to ophthalmopathy occurred over 18 months of follow-up. Hyperthyroidism patients were newly diagnosed, had a disease duration of under 2 months, and were aged 18 to 65 years. Any patient with an uncontrolled infection, another autoimmune disease, pregnancy or lactation was excluded. Diagnoses were established on the basis of clinical symptoms, serum thyroxine and TRAb, thyroid ultrasound, and orbital computed tomography. The first round of RT-PCR for the TCR CDR3 was performed with the HTBI primer set and the Qiagen OneStep RT-PCR kit. Most expanded thyroid clonotypes (frequency above 0.001) were also found in blood, which suggests that blood repertoires may mirror thyroid immune responses. Ophthalmopathy was separated from stable hyperthyroidism by a 13 V-J signature model, with 87.88% sensitivity and about 81% specificity obtained in cross-validation and 80%/75% obtained in testing. In validation, the model predicted progression to ophthalmopathy a median of approximately 6.3 months before onset, with over 60% sensitivity and almost 75% specificity. To identify distinguishing TCR V-J signatures, a discovery cohort of 90 to 100 patients was used, comprising fewer than 45 with Graves' ophthalmopathy and 55 to 65 with stable Graves' hyperthyroidism. Whether ophthalmopathy could be predicted prospectively was tested in an independent validation cohort made up of 18 to 20 hyperthyroidism patients plus 17 patients who later progressed to ophthalmopathy. The 90 to 100 discovery patients were randomly divided into training and test sets at a 7:3 ratio. The study also compared thyroid tissue and blood T-cell repertoires from a handful of Graves' hyperthyroidism patients. After sampling, hyperthyroidism patients received methimazole starting at 30 mg daily, and ophthalmopathy patients received high-dose intravenous methylprednisolone. Libraries were constructed in a second round of multiplex PCR, after which size selection and purification were performed. Paired-end sequencing of the libraries was performed with 100 bp reads on an Illumina HiSeq2000. SOAPnuke was used to process the raw data, throwing out any read that contained adapters or uncalled bases, had a mean Phred below 15, or lacked an exact constant-primer or identifier match. COPE v1.2.5 was used to merge high-quality paired reads, and clonotypes were defined as unique nucleotide sequences. MiTCR v1.1 was used to align the clonotypes against IMGT TRBV, TRBD and TRBJ reference segments. The analysis included only V-J combinations with a frequency above 0.0001, which together covered more than 98% of the repertoires. A TCS score was defined as the ratio of F50 (clonal expansion) to E x V (chaos), with BLOSUM62-based TCRdist applied between CDR3 peptides within each V-J. Welch's t-statistics and random forest reduced 500 to 550 V-J features to 10 to 15, which were used in a naive Bayes classifier (R e1071). Sample size was not statistically predetermined, and blinding of investigators to group allocation was not performed. According to the paper, TCR Vbeta CDR3 sequencing was carried out on approximately 140 peripheral blood samples, which came from fewer than 50 ophthalmopathy, under 85 hyperthyroidism and about 17 progressor patients.

The V and J segments used are TRBV28 and TRBJ1-3; the D gene is not confidently resolved. The origin of this receptor is a woman aged 40-60 years with Graves disease. Donor details come from another sample of the same person, matched by shared clones. The starting material was peripheral blood mononuclear cells (PBMCs), obtained at new diagnosis, from a patient treated with antithyroid drugs. The CDR3 is CASSLDAGNTIYF. The nucleotide sequence reads as follows: TGTGCCAGCAGTTTGGATGCTGGAAACACCATATATTTT.